A single sample is the source of the 29 T cell receptor beta chains below, sequenced in a study of control samples from healthy donors and cancer patients. TCRdb's copy holds only in-frame clones and misses some; the assay was immunoSEQ multiplex PCR. Among around 150,000 clones listed, approximately 90% were seen once. The sample comprised blood. The source of these receptors is a man aged 30 to 45 in good health.

The gene calls are TRBV4-1 and TRBJ1-1; D possibly corresponds to TRBD1 (6 bases). Germline V gene sequence: CDR1 MGHRA, CDR2 YSYEKL. The ends were cut back, 4 bases at V and 0 bases at J, with 18 bases in the middle. The CDR3 is made up of 17 amino acids. Here the CDR3 reads CASSRDFSGHLNTEAFF. As DNA, the CDR3 is TGCGCCAGCAGCCGGGATTTCTCGGGACATTTGAACACTGAAGCTTTCTTT.

This rearrangement joins TRBV9 to TRBJ2-3; no clear D gene. The CDR3 extends over 14 amino acids. The germline V gene has CDR1 SGDLS and CDR2 YYNGEE. Trimming took 5 bases from V and 0 from J, leaving 10 bases between them. In nucleotides, the CDR3 is TGTGCCAGCAGTGCCTCCGCTAGCACAGATACGCAGTATTTT. Translation gives CASSASASTDTQYF.

The rearrangement links TRBV28 to TRBJ2-7; tentative D call: TRBD1 (5 bases). V was pared by 7 bases and J by 5 bases, with 12 bases between. Germline V gene data show CDR1 as MDHEN and CDR2 as SYDVKM. This CDR3 spans 12 amino acids. In nucleotides, the CDR3 is TGTGCCAGCAAATACAGGAACCACGAGCAGTACTTC. Translation: CASKYRNHEQYF.

This chain joins TRBV14 and TRBJ2-2; D gene unclear. Germline V gene sequence: CDR1 SGHDN, CDR2 FVKESK. This CDR3 region has 16 residues. Trimming left V 5 bases short and J 0 bases short, with 13 bases between. The CDR3 DNA reads as TGTGCCAGCAGCAGTCATCGAGTAGCGAACACCGGGGAGCTGTTTTTT. Its translation: CASSSHRVANTGELFF.

This chain links TRBV6-5 with TRBJ1-6; D unclear. The CDR3 runs 13 residues. V was trimmed by 6 bases and J by 6 bases, leaving 9 bases between them. From germline, CDR1 is MNHEY and CDR2 SVGAGI. This CDR3 reads CASREDFNSPLHF. The CDR3 nucleotides read TGTGCCAGCAGAGAGGATTTTAATTCACCCCTCCACTTT.

The chain couples TRBV28 to TRBJ2-7; no clear D. Trimming removed 6 bases from V and 2 bases from J, with 8 bases in between. The CDR3 extends over 12 amino acids. CDR1 is MDHEN and CDR2 is SYDVKM in the germline V gene. The CDR3 reads CASRLLAYEQYF. CDR3 coding DNA: TGTGCCAGCAGACTTCTGGCCTACGAGCAGTACTTC.

The chain has TRBV28 and TRBJ1-5; D may be TRBD1 (5 bases). The germline CDR1 and CDR2 sequences are MDHEN and SYDVKM. With 5 bases removed from V and 7 bases from J, the gap between germline ends came to 15 bases. This CDR3 region has 14 residues. In DNA form, the CDR3 reads TGTGCCAGCAGTCTGGGACTCTCTGCACAGCCCCAGCATTTT. Its protein is CASSLGLSAQPQHF.

This clone has a handful of counts. CDR3 sequence (DNA): TGTGCCAGCAGCCTATCACCGGACAGGGCAGACAATCAGCCCCAGCATTTT. This sequence encodes CASSLSPDRADNQPQHF. This sequence joins TRBV4-2 and TRBJ1-5; 8 nucleotides line up with TRBD1. Per the germline V gene, CDR1 is LGHNA and CDR2 is YNFKEQ. There are 17 residues in the CDR3. V trimming: 4 bases; J trimming: 3 bases; junction bases outside the gene matches: 11.

This clone was seen repeatedly, ten times or more. The chain links TRBV27 to TRBJ1-2; 8 nucleotides line up with TRBD1. J was trimmed by 0 bases and V by 6 bases; bases with no gene match: 6. CDR3 size: 15 residues. Looked up from germline, CDR1 is MNHEY and CDR2 is SMNVEV (reference sequence). CDR3 sequence: CASSLTGVTNYGYTF. The CDR3 DNA follows: TGTGCCAGCAGCTTGACAGGGGTTACTAACTATGGCTACACCTTC.

The chain recombines TRBV24-1 with TRBJ2-5, with D hard to call. V gave up 4 bases and J gave up 2 bases, with 16 bases separating them. The germline V gene encodes CDR1 KGHDR and CDR2 SFDVKD. The CDR3 totals 16 residues. For the CDR3, the DNA is TGTGCCACCAGTGAACCCATGCTCGGGCGTCAAGAGACCCAGTACTTC. Its protein is CATSEPMLGRQETQYF.

The chain combines TRBV10-3 with TRBJ1-1; tentatively, D is TRBD1 (6 bases). Deletions cut 0 bases from V and 6 bases from J, with 8 bases between. CDR1 ENHRY and CDR2 SYGVKD come from the germline V gene. The CDR3 loop spans 13 amino acids. Here the CDR3 DNA reads TGTGCCATCAGTGAGTCGAGGGGGGCTGAAGCTTTCTTT. Residues: CAISESRGAEAFF.

This chain uses TRBV19 with TRBJ2-5; 8 nucleotides align to TRBD1. Germline V gives CDR1 LNHDA, CDR2 SQIVND (reference sequence). The CDR3 sequence is 16 residues long. V was pared by 5 bases and J by 5 bases, with 13 bases of the junction left unmatched. CDR3 region: CASSGYPGTGGETQYF. The DNA for the CDR3 is TGTGCCAGTAGTGGTTACCCCGGGACAGGAGGGGAGACCCAGTACTTC.

The gene calls are TRBV7-7 and TRBJ2-5, with 11 bases identical to TRBD1. V dropped 4 bases and J dropped 4; count of bases not matched to a gene: 5. The CDR3 runs to 15 residues. Per the germline V gene, CDR1 is SSHAT and CDR2 is FNYEAQ (reference sequence). The CDR3 reads CASSSAGTGGETQYF. CDR3 DNA sequence: TGTGCCAGCAGCTCAGCCGGGACAGGGGGAGAGACCCAGTACTTC.

The chain employs TRBV3-1 (or the pseudogene TRBV3-2) and TRBJ2-1; 10 bases agree with TRBD1. Germline V gene lookup returns CDR1 LGHDT and CDR2 YNNKEL (reference sequence). This CDR3 contains 19 residues. Trimming at V came to 0 bases and at J to 2 bases, leaving 10 bases not matched to a gene. CDR3 coding DNA: TGTGCCAGCAGCCAAGATTTGAAAAGTGGGACAGGGGCCTACAATGAGCAGTTCTTC. It translates to CASSQDLKSGTGAYNEQFF.

The rearrangement links TRBV7-9 to TRBJ2-5; D is perhaps TRBD2 (6 bases). CDR1 SEHNR and CDR2 FQNEAQ come from the germline V gene (reference sequence). The CDR3 totals 13 residues. V was shortened by 5 bases and J by 3 bases, with 10 bases between the two germline ends. CDR3 protein: CASSTIAEETQYF. Written as DNA, the CDR3 is TGTGCCAGCAGCACAATAGCGGAAGAGACCCAGTACTTC.

This chain connects TRBV18 to TRBJ2-7; 7 bases match TRBD1. This CDR3 has 13 residues. Germline assignment: CDR1 KGHSH and CDR2 LQKENI. V trimming: 4 bases; J trimming: 7 bases; junction bases outside the gene matches: 7. CDR3 sequence (DNA): TGTGCCAGCTCACAAAACAGGGGTCGGGAGCAGTACTTC. Translation: CASSQNRGREQYF. Looking up the rest from reference TRBV18 and TRBJ2-7 gives the full variable domain: NAGVMQNPRHLVRRRGQEARLRCSPMKGHSHVYWYRQLPEEGLKFMVYLQKENIIDESGMPKERFSAEFPKEGPSILRIQQVVRGDSAAYFCASSQNRGREQYFGPGTRLTVT.

The chain has TRBV6-2 or TRBV6-3 and TRBJ1-5; D is unresolved. This CDR3 has 13 amino acids. V dropped 3 bases and J dropped 3 bases, with 6 bases sitting between them. Per germline, CDR1 MNHEY and CDR2 SVGEGT. CDR3 DNA sequence: TGTGCCAGCAGTTATAACCACAATCAGCCCCAGCATTTT. Protein: CASSYNHNQPQHF.

The chain uses TRBV24-1 and TRBJ1-3; D gene unclear. V lost 3 bases and J 3 bases, leaving 11 bases between the germline ends. Germline CDR1 and CDR2: KGHDR and SFDVKD. The CDR3 has 15 amino acids. The CDR3 DNA is TGTGCCACCAGTGATGGGTACAGTAGTGGAAACACCATATATTTT. It translates to CATSDGYSSGNTIYF.

The chain couples TRBV19 to TRBJ2-4; D may be TRBD2 (5 bases). The CDR3 runs 18 residues. Germline-derived CDR1 and CDR2 are LNHDA and SQIVND (reference sequence). Trimming left V 5 bases short and J 4 bases short, with 24 bases between. CDR3 DNA: TGTGCCAGTAGTGAGGGCCCTGGACTTCTGGGGATGAAAAACATTCAGTACTTC. It is translated as CASSEGPGLLGMKNIQYF.

The rearrangement links TRBV5-1 to TRBJ1-1; 8 bases are a match to TRBD1. Germline lookup yields CDR1 SGHRS and CDR2 YFSETQ. The CDR3 is 13 residues long. The V gene end was trimmed by 6 bases and the J gene end by 2 bases; junction bases not matched to a gene: 3. As DNA, the CDR3 is TGCGCCAGCAAGACAGGGGCAAACACTGAAGCTTTCTTT. Translation gives CASKTGANTEAFF.

The V call is TRBV4-2, the J call TRBJ2-7; 7 bases agree with TRBD2. The CDR3 contains 15 residues. Trimming at V came to 1 base and at J to 0 bases, leaving 3 bases not matched to a gene. Per the germline V gene, CDR1 is LGHNA and CDR2 is YNFKEQ. CDR3 sequence (DNA): TGTGCCAGCAGCCAAGGGGGGGGTAGCTCCTACGAGCAGTACTTC. Translating gives CASSQGGGSSYEQYF.

The chain links TRBV3-1 (or the pseudogene TRBV3-2) to TRBJ2-1; D unresolved. With 0 bases removed from V and 7 bases from J, the gap between germline ends came to 10 bases. Germline CDR1 and CDR2: LGHDT and YNNKEL (reference sequence). This CDR3 comprises 14 residues. This chain's CDR3 is CASSQEPGWNEQFF. CDR3 DNA: TGTGCCAGCAGCCAAGAGCCGGGTTGGAATGAGCAGTTCTTC.

V gene TRBV18 combines with J gene TRBJ2-2, with 7 bases identical to TRBD2. Trimming cost V 5 bases and J 0 bases; bases outside gene matches: 0. This CDR3 contains 14 residues. Germline V gene lookup returns CDR1 KGHSH and CDR2 LQKENI. The CDR3 DNA follows: TGTGCCAGCTCAGCGGGAGCGAACACCGGGGAGCTGTTTTTT. This codes for CASSAGANTGELFF.

This chain links TRBV19 with TRBJ2-1; 8 bases agree with TRBD1. V gave up 6 bases and J gave up 7 bases; unmatched junction bases: 5. Germline V gene data show CDR1 as LNHDA and CDR2 as SQIVND (reference sequence). The CDR3 contains 13 residues. CDR3 in amino acids: CASSGQGRNEQFF. The CDR3 DNA follows: TGTGCCAGTAGCGGACAGGGTAGAAATGAGCAGTTCTTC.

The chain links TRBV28 to TRBJ1-1; D ambiguous. With 5 bases removed from V and 8 bases from J, the gap between germline ends came to 12 bases. The germline V gene has CDR1 MDHEN and CDR2 SYDVKM. The CDR3 sequence is 12 residues long. This CDR3 reads CASSGVTREAFF. CDR3 sequence (DNA): TGTGCCAGCAGTGGGGTGACTCGAGAAGCTTTCTTT.

The chain employs TRBV12-3 or TRBV12-4 and TRBJ1-5; the D gene is possibly TRBD1 (6 bases). The CDR3 totals 12 residues. V was cut by 5 bases and J by 4 bases, with 6 bases left in between. The CDR3 DNA is TGTGCCAGCAGTCAGGGGAATCAGCCCCAGCATTTT. Its translation is CASSQGNQPQHF.

The gene calls are TRBV7-8 and TRBJ2-3, with D possibly being TRBD1 (6 bases). Germline-derived CDR1 and CDR2 are SGHVS and FQNEAQ. This CDR3 region has 13 residues. Trimming shortened V by 6 bases and J by 8 bases, and 15 bases separated the two germline ends. The CDR3 here is CASSPVVRGTQYF. DNA for the CDR3: TGTGCCAGCAGTCCAGTCGTCAGGGGTACGCAGTATTTT.

This chain connects TRBV5-6 to TRBJ2-5, with 11 positions matching TRBD2. V lost 4 bases and J lost 7; bases outside the gene matches: 6. Looked up from germline, CDR1 is SGHDT and CDR2 is YYEEEE. CDR3 length equals 14 residues. DNA for the CDR3: TGTGCCAGCAGCCTACTAGCGGGAGAAGGGACCCAGTACTTC. The encoded protein is CASSLLAGEGTQYF.

CDR3 residues: CASSFAGGPRETQYF. CDR3 nucleotide sequence: TGTGCCAGCTCCTTCGCGGGGGGGCCGAGAGAGACCCAGTACTTC. The genes are TRBV7-2 and TRBJ2-5; 9 nucleotides agree with TRBD2. Trimming at V came to 8 bases and at J to 4 bases, leaving 11 bases not matched to a gene. CDR3 length: 15 amino acids. CDR1 is SGHTA and CDR2 is FQGNSA in the germline V gene.